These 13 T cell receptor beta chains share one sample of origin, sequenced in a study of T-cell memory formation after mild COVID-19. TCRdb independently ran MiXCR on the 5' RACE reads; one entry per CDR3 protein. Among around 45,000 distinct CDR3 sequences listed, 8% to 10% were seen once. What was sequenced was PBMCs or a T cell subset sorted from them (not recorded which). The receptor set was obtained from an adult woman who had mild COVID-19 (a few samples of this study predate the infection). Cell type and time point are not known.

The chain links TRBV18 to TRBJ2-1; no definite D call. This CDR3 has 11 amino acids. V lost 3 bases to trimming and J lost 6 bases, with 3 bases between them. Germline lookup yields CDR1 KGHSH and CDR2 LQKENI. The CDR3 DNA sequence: TGTGCCAGCTCACCGACCAATGAGCAGTTCTTC. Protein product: CASSPTNEQFF.

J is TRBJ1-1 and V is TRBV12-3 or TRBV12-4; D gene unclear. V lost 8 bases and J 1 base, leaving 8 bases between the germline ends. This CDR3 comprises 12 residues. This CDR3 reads CASPPENTEAFF. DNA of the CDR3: TGTGCCAGCCCGCCGGAGAACACTGAAGCTTTCTTT.

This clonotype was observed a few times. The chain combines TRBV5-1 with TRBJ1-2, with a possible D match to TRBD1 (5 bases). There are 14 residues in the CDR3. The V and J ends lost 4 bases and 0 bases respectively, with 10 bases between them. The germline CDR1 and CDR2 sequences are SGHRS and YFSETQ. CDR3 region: CASSPYRTNYGYTF. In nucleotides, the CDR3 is TGCGCCAGCAGCCCATACAGGACTAACTATGGCTACACCTTC.

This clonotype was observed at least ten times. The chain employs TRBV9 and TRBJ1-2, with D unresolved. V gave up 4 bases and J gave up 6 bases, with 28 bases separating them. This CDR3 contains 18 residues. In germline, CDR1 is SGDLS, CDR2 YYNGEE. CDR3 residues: CASSPFALGSGAGHGYTF. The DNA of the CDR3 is TGTGCCAGCAGCCCCTTTGCTCTAGGATCGGGAGCTGGCCATGGCTACACCTTC.

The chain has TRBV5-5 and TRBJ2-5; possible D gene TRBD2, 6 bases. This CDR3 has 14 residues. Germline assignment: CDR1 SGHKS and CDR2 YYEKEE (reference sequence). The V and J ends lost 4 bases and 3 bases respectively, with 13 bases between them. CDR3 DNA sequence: TGTGCCAGCAGCCGCGGGACTGGAAAAGAGACCCAGTACTTC. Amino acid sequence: CASSRGTGKETQYF.

The CDR3 protein is CASRNGDTQYF. For the CDR3, the DNA is TGTGCCAGCAGAAATGGGGATACGCAGTATTTT. The V and J genes are TRBV7-9 and TRBJ2-3, with unresolved D. The germline CDR1 and CDR2 sequences are SEHNR and FQNEAQ (reference sequence). V lost 6 bases and J lost 6, with 7 bases in between. The CDR3 length is 11 residues.

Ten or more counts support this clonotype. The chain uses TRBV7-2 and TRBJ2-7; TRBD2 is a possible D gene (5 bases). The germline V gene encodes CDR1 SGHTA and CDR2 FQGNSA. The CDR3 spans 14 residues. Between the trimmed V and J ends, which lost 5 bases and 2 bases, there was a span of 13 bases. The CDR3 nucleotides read TGTGCCAGCAGCCGAGTGGCACTAGCCTACGAGCAGTACTTC. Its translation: CASSRVALAYEQYF.

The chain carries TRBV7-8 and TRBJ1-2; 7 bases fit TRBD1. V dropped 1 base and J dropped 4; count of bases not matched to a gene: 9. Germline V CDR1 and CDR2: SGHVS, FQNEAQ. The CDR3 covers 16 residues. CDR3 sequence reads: CASSLGQGRGSYGYTF. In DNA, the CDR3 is TGTGCCAGCAGCTTAGGACAGGGAAGGGGGTCCTATGGCTACACCTTC.

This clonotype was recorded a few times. CDR3 in DNA: TGTGCCAGCAGTTTTAGTAGTGAGAGTACAGATACGCAGTATTTT. Amino acids: CASSFSSESTDTQYF. The rearrangement links TRBV12-3 or TRBV12-4 to TRBJ2-3; D uncertain. Trimming removed 3 bases from V and 3 bases from J, with 13 bases in between. This CDR3 is built from 15 residues.

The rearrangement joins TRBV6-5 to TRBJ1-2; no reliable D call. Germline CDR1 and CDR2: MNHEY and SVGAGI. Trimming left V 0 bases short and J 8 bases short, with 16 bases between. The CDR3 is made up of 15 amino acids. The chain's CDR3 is CASSYSITAAGGYTF. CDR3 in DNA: TGTGCCAGCAGTTACTCGATAACCGCAGCGGGAGGCTACACCTTC.

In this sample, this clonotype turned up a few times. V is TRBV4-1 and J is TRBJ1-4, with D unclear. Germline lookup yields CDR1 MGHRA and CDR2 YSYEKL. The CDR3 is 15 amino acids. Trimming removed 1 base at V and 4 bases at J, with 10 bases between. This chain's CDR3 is CASSQVRNRNEKLFF. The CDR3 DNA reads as TGCGCCAGCAGCCAAGTGAGAAATCGTAATGAAAAACTGTTTTTT.

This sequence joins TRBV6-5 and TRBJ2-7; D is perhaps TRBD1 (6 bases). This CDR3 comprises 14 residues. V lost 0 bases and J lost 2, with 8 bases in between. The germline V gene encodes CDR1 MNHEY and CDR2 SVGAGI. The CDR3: CASSYSDRAYEQYF. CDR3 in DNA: TGTGCCAGCAGTTACTCGGACAGAGCCTACGAGCAGTACTTC.

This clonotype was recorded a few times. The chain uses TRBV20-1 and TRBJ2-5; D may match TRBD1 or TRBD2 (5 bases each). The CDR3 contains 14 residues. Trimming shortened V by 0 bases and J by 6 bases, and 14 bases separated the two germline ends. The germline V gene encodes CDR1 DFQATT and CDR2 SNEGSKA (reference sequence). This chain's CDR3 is CSARDRDVVKTQYF. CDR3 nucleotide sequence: TGCAGTGCTAGAGATAGGGACGTCGTGAAGACCCAGTACTTC.